The present T cell receptor (beta chain) was sequenced within a study of shared clonotypes between healthy human individuals. Germline CDR1 reads SGHRS; CDR2 reads YFSETQ. Trimming took off 0 bases at V and 4 bases at J, with 19 bases between the two ends. This CDR3 is built from 17 residues. A split of CD4+ cells into CD45RA+ naive and CD45RA-negative memory subsets was performed. It was across several immunoSEQ plates that each subset's genomic DNA was evenly split. Repertoires were generated with immunoSEQ multiplex PCR, while TCRdb's copy carries only in-frame clones and drops some. In the table there are roughly 2.4 million clones, approximately 96% of which are singletons.

Material: naive CD4+ T cells sorted from blood. Described subset: CD45RA+ positively selected. The source of this sequence is a man between 18 and 35 years old in good health. V and J are TRBV5-1 and TRBJ1-1; a possible D gene is TRBD1 (5 bases). CDR3 residues: CASSLAAGRRGGTEAFF. CDR3 DNA: TGCGCCAGCAGCTTGGCCGCAGGCAGGCGGGGCGGCACTGAAGCTTTCTTT.